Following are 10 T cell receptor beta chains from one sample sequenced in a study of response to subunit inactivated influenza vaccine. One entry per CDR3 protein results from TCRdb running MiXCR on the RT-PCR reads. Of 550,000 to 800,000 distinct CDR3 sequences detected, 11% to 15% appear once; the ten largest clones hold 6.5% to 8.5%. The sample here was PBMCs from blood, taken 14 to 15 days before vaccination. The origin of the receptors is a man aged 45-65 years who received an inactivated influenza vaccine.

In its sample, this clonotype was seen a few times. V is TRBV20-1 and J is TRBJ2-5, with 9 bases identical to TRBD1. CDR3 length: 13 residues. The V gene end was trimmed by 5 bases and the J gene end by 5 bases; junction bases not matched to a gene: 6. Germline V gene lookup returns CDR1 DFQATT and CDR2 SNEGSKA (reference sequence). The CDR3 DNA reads TGCAGTGCTTTACAGGGGGCACGGGAGACCCAGTACTTC. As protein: CSALQGARETQYF.

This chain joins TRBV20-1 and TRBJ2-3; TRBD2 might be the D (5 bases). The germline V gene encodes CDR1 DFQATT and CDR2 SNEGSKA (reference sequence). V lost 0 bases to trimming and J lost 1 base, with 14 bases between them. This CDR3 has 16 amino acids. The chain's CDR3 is CSARDEGFFGTDTQYF. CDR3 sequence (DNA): TGCAGTGCTAGAGATGAGGGTTTTTTCGGCACAGATACGCAGTATTTT.

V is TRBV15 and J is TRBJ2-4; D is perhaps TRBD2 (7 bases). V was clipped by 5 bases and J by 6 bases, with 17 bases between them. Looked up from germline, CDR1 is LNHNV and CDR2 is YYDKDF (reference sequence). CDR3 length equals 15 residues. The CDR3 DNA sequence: TGTGCCACCAGCCTGGGGGGGGGCGCGGTAAACATTCAGTACTTC. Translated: CATSLGGGAVNIQYF.

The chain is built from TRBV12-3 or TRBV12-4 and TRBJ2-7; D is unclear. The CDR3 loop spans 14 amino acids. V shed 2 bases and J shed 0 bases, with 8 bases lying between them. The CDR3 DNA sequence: TGTGCCAGCAGTTTATACTCTACCTCCTACGAGCAGTACTTC. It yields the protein CASSLYSTSYEQYF.

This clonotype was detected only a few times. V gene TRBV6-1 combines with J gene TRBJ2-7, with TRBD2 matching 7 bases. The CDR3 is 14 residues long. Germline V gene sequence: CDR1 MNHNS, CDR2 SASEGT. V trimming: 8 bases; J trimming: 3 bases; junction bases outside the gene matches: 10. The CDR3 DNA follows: TGTGCCAGCTATCTAGGGGAGGGGTACTACGAGCAGTACTTC. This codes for CASYLGEGYYEQYF.

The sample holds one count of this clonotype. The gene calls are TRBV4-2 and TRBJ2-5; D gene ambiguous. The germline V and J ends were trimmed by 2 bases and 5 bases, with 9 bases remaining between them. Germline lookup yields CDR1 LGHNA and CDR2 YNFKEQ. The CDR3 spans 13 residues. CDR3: CASSQLGWETQYF. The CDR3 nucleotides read TGTGCCAGCAGCCAATTGGGTTGGGAGACCCAGTACTTC.

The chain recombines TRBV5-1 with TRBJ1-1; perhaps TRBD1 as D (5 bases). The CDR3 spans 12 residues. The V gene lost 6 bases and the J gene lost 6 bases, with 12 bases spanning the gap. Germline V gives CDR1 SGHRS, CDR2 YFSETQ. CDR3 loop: CASTGNAAEAFF. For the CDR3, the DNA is TGCGCCAGCACAGGGAATGCGGCTGAAGCTTTCTTT.

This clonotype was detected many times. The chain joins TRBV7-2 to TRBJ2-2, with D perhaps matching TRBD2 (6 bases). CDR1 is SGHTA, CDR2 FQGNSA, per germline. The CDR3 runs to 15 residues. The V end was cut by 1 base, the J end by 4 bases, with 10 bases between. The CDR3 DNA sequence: TGTGCCAGCAGCTTAGGGGCCGGGAGCACCGGGGAGCTGTTTTTT. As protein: CASSLGAGSTGELFF.

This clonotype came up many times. Written as DNA, the CDR3 is TGTGCCAGCAGCTTGACTAGCGGGAGGCAATCCGATACGCAGTATTTT. It specifies CASSLTSGRQSDTQYF. The chain is built from TRBV12-3 or TRBV12-4 and TRBJ2-3, with 13 bases identical to TRBD2. Trimming cost V 6 bases and J 6 bases; bases outside gene matches: 9. The CDR3 consists of 16 residues.

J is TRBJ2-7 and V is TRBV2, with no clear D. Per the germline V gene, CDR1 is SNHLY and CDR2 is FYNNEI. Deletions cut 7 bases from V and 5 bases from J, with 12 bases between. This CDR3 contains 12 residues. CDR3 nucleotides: TGTGCCAGCAAAAGGAGTGGGGACGAGCAGTACTTC. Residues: CASKRSGDEQYF.